This T cell receptor beta chain was sequenced for a study of cytomegalovirus exposure and HLA in healthy donors. PCR amplification relied on 60 Vbeta primers (plus 13 Jbeta primers). The protocol was immunoSEQ multiplex PCR, while the TCRdb copy is restricted to in-frame clones and leaves out a portion. The sample carries 150,000 to 200,000 clones, 77% recorded once. This clone was counted a few times. Its antigen is undetermined. Points from the study as a whole: Most TCRs appeared rarely, but some public TCRs recurred in many donors. There were some 150 TCR beta chains listed as cytomegalovirus-associated. Among TCR beta chains of equal frequency, HLA-associated ones were more clonally expanded in a later analysis.

The V and J ends lost 6 bases and 5 bases, in that order; junction bases with no gene match: 3. The CDR3 totals 13 residues. From germline, CDR1 is MGHDK and CDR2 SYGVNS. The V and J genes are TRBV25-1 and TRBJ2-5; 10 bases are a match to TRBD2. Sequencing input: PBMCs. The receptor was derived from a female donor in good health and CMV-seronegative. CDR3 sequence reads: CASSIAGGETQYF. Written as DNA, the CDR3 is TGTGCCAGCAGCATAGCGGGAGGTGAGACCCAGTACTTC.